This T cell receptor beta chain was documented in a study of post-analysis software for immune sequencing data. Points from the study as a whole: Multiple sclerosis patients showed significantly lower normalized Chao1 diversity than controls did. Samples from a shared batch, those prepared together, strongly co-clustered by F measure. Included in a set of several TRBV segments more frequent in patients than controls were TRBV5-6, TRBV5-1 and TRBV20-1.

On this clonotype: The antigen remains undetermined.

Trimming removed 0 bases at V and 7 bases at J, with 7 bases between. Germline V lookup: CDR1 MNHEY, CDR2 SVGAGI. The CDR3 loop spans 13 amino acids. Unique molecular identifiers tagged the TCR beta cDNA libraries. MiXCR, run by TCRdb on the PCR reads, gives a single entry per CDR3 protein. The table shows hundreds of thousands of distinct CDR3 sequences, with around 40% occurring only once. The source of this sequence is a girl aged 5 to 17 with multiple sclerosis. V gene TRBV6-5 combines with J gene TRBJ1-5; D is unclear. The sequenced material came from blood. DNA for the CDR3: TGTGCCAGCAGTTACTCGGATTCCCAGCCCCAGCATTTT. Translating it yields CASSYSDSQPQHF.